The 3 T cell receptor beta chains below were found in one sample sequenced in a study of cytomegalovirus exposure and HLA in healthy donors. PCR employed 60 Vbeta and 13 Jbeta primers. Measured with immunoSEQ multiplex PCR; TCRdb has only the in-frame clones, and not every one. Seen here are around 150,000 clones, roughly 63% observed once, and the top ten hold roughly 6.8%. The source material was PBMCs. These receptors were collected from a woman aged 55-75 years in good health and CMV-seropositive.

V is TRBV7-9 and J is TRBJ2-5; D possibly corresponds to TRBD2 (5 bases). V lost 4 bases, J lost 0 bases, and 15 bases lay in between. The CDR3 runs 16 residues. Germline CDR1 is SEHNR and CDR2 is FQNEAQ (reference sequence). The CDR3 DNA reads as TGTGCCAGCAGCTCGAGTGGAGGCGCTTACCAAGAGACCCAGTACTTC. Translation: CASSSSGGAYQETQYF.

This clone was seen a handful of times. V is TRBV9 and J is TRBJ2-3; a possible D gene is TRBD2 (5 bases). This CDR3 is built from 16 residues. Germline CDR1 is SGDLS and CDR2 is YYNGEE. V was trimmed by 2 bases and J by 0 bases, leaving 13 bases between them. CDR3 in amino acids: CASSVVEGESTDTQYF. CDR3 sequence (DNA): TGTGCCAGCAGCGTCGTAGAGGGAGAGAGCACAGATACGCAGTATTTT.

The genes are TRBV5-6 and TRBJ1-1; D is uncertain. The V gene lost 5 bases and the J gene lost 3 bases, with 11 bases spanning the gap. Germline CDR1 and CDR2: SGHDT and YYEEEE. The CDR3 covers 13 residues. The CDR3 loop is CASRSLEDTEAFF. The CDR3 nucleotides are TGTGCCAGCAGATCCCTCGAGGACACTGAAGCTTTCTTT.